This T cell receptor (beta chain) was captured by sequencing in a study of spatial heterogeneity in lung cancer (dated by TCRdb to about 2019). About the investigation overall: Beta-chain transcripts were consistently detected in greater numbers than alpha-chain transcripts, which likely reflects a higher abundance of beta-chain transcripts. At surgery, both alpha and beta chains were TCR-sequenced in about 200 tumor regions, over 61 matched nontumor lung samples and some 56 PBMC samples. In the raw uncorrected reads, each unique combination of TCR and UMI appeared more than ten times on average. Nonsynonymous mutation counts, determined by whole-exome sequencing of tumor tissue, were related to features of the TCR repertoire. In non-small cell lung cancer, the study made a quantitative comparison of TCR alpha and beta repertoires among multiple tumor regions, matched nontumor lung and blood. What the research found in general, with its limitations: Additional single-cell paired TCR alpha and beta sequencing was considered necessary to confirm, at a functional level, the hypothesis that regional TCRs recognize regional mutations.

According to the germline V gene (reference sequence), CDR1 reads DFQATT and CDR2 reads SNEGSKA. The CDR3 numbers 15 residues from cysteine through phenylalanine. The retained sequence is limited to the CDR3, 45 bases, with the frame set at the first base. V was cut back by 1 base and J by 1 base, leaving a gap of 10 bases between them. The sample's time point label is to be understood as: sample taken at primary tumor resection. Donors were about 70 patients with early-stage, untreated non-small cell lung cancer from the lung TRACERx cohort. Whole RNA extracted from tumor and nontumor lung tissue, or from cryopreserved PBMC samples, was used for TCR sequencing without cell sorting. Only patients for whom sufficient RNA was available from at least two tumor regions were selected for TCR sequencing. Tumor and adjacent nontumor lung specimens were reviewed by a lung pathologist before selection. The receptor library was made with 5' RACE. Sequencer: NextSeq 500. The TCR library protocol attached a unique molecular identifier to each TCR cDNA molecule to allow correction of PCR and sequencing errors. For the original study's pipeline: TCR identification, UMI-based error correction and CDR3 extraction were performed with Decombinator tools. Expanded TCRs were defined as those above a frequency of 2 per 1,000, corresponding to the top 1% of the tumor frequency distribution. Each repertoire was subsampled 100 times to 5,000 TCRs, after which Renyi diversity was computed with the R vegan package. To build CDR3 similarity networks, amino acid triplet string-kernel similarity was used, and CDR3s were connected when their pairwise similarity was above 0.82. TCRdb passed the public sequencing reads through fastp at Q25 and MiXCR, retaining productive beta sequences. Merged by CDR3 protein, the rows form single entries marked with the most common genes and DNA. The V and J calls, along with clone size, are taken from TCRdb and not from the paper's own processing. The sample has about 35,000 distinct CDR3 sequences on record, approximately 3.1% of them singletons. The ten top clones hold around 36% of the sample.

This clonotype was recorded many times. Which antigen it targets is not known. Per-nucleotide qualities are absent, and no much larger clonotype sits a single base away. This sequence originates from a male donor with early-stage non-small cell lung cancer. Rearrangement joined TRBV20-1 to TRBJ1-4; the D region possibly corresponds to TRBD1 (5 bases align). Source: normal lung tissue next to the tumor, taken at surgery. The nucleotide sequence is TGCAGTGCTAGAGTGAGGGGCCTAACTAATGAAAAACTGTTTTTT. Its product reads: CSARVRGLTNEKLFF.